Following are 2 T cell receptor beta chains from one sample sequenced in a study of blood T cell repertoires in COVID-19. The assay was immunoSEQ multiplex PCR, and TCRdb's table has in-frame clones only and misses some. The data show around 700,000 clones, 70% to 90% seen once. Sequencing input: peripheral blood. These receptors were obtained from a woman aged 18 to 35 with acute or convalescent COVID-19.

V is TRBV5-1 and J is TRBJ1-2; TRBD1 matches 7 bases. Per the germline V gene, CDR1 is SGHRS and CDR2 is YFSETQ. Trimming took 2 bases from V and 2 from J; bases not matched to a gene: 6. This CDR3 comprises 15 residues. CDR3 nucleotides: TGCGCCAGCAGCTTATACGGGACAGCAAACTATGGCTACACCTTC. It is translated as CASSLYGTANYGYTF. Full variable domain (outside the CDR3, taken from reference TRBV5-1 and TRBJ1-2): KAGVTQTPRYLIKTRGQQVTLSCSPISGHRSVSWYQQTPGQGLQFLFEYFSETQRNKGNFPGRFSGRQFSNSRSEMNVSTLELGDSALYLCASSLYGTANYGYTFGSGTRLTVV.

This sequence joins TRBV15 and TRBJ1-2, with D possibly TRBD1 on 6 matching bases. The CDR3 spans 15 residues. The germline V gene has CDR1 LNHNV and CDR2 YYDKDF (reference sequence). The V gene lost 0 bases and the J gene lost 2 bases, with 10 bases spanning the gap. CDR3 residues: CATSREPQGNYGYTF. The CDR3 nucleotides read TGTGCCACCAGCAGAGAGCCCCAGGGGAACTATGGCTACACCTTC.